Listed below are T cell receptor beta chains from one sample, sequenced in a study of T-cell memory formation after mild COVID-19. TCRdb called the 5' RACE reads again in MiXCR, with one record for every CDR3 protein. The data show 470,000 or so distinct CDR3 sequences, with roughly 18% seen just once and roughly a fifth held by the top ten. Sequencing used PBMCs or a T cell subset sorted from them (not recorded which). The source of these receptors is a young man who had mild COVID-19 (a few samples of this study predate the infection). Cell type and time point are not known. Both conserved end residues are part of each CDR3. Each record gives: J gene, V gene, D gene, CDR3 protein. D genes are given only for firm matches.

>TRBJ2-3|TRBV9|.
CASSVGGSSTDTQYF
>TRBJ1-1|TRBV7-9|.
CASSLVVAEAFF
>TRBJ1-6|TRBV7-9|.
CASSPEAGGSPLHF
>TRBJ1-4|TRBV7-6|.
CASSDRSTNEKLFF
>TRBJ2-2|TRBV5-1|.
CASSPPGRSGELFF
>TRBJ2-5|TRBV6-5|TRBD1
CASRTGGAETQYF
>TRBJ2-7|TRBV7-2|TRBD1
CASSFDRGIYEQYF
>TRBJ2-3|TRBV5-5|TRBD1
CASSWGTGPSTDTQYF
>TRBJ2-5|TRBV29-1|.
CSGGPGETQYF
>TRBJ2-2|TRBV5-1|TRBD2
CASSLEASGGITGELFF
>TRBJ2-2|TRBV7-9|TRBD1
CARPGQDTGELFF
>TRBJ1-4|TRBV4-3|.
CASSQVGEKLFF
>TRBJ1-1|TRBV20-1|TRBD1
CSAKMDRYTEAFF